This T cell receptor beta chain was identified during a study of beta chain features in type 1 diabetes. General study points: TCRB CDR3s were moderately but significantly shorter in Type 1 diabetes patients in all four CD4+ subsets. The study found that naive, central memory and Treg TCRB repertoires appeared more similar in patients than in healthy donors.

The authors reverse transcribed all of the isolated RNA, so sequencing captured expressed TCRB transcripts. Some 3.6 million reads on average were seen across naive, central memory and regulatory T cell samples. The data were produced by immunoSEQ multiplex PCR, yet TCRdb's version contains in-frame clones alone and is incomplete. The sample holds about 350,000 clones, about 20% seen once. Per germline, CDR1 MNHNS and CDR2 SASEGT. The V and J ends lost 2 bases and 3 bases respectively, with 5 bases between them. This CDR3 contains 13 residues. This clone occurred a few times. The antigen is not known. Sequenced: naive CD4+ T cells from blood. The receptor comes from a woman aged 18-30 years in good health. This chain connects TRBV6-1 to TRBJ2-4; no definite D call. The CDR3 loop reads CASSENLKNIQYF. CDR3 nucleotide sequence: TGTGCCAGCAGTGAAAATCTCAAAAACATTCAGTACTTC.